This TCR beta chain was obtained from a study of early stage breast cancer tumors. Using immunoSEQ multiplex PCR, the repertoire was profiled, and TCRdb retains in-frame clones only, with some absent. The sample comprises under 20,000 clones, around four fifths of which are singletons, and about 1.8% rests with the top ten. The TCR comes from a person between 65 and 80 years old with breast cancer. The sequenced material came from blood.

CDR3 bases: TGTGCCAGCAGCTTGGGTTTTCAGGGCTCCTACGAGCAGTACTTC. Amino acid sequence: CASSLGFQGSYEQYF. The genes are TRBV5-6 and TRBJ2-7; a weak D match, TRBD1 (5 bases). This CDR3 contains 15 residues. Per germline, CDR1 SGHDT and CDR2 YYEEEE. Trimming took off 0 bases at V and 0 bases at J, with 10 bases between the two ends. Using reference TRBV5-6 and TRBJ2-7 for the parts outside the CDR3, the full variable domain is DAGVTQSPTHLIKTRGQQVTLRCSPKSGHDTVSWYQQALGQGPQFIFQYYEEEERQRGNFPDRFSGHQFPNYSSELNVNALLLGDSALYLCASSLGFQGSYEQYFGPGTRLTVT.